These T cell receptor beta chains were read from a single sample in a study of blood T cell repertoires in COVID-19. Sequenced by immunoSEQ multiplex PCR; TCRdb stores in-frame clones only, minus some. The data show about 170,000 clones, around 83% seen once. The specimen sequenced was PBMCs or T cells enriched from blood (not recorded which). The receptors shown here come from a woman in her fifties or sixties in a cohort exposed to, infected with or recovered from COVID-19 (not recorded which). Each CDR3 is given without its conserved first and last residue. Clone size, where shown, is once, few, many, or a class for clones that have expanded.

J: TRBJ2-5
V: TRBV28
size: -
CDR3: ASDRVLGETQY

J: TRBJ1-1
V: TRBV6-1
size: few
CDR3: ASSERGQYSTEAF

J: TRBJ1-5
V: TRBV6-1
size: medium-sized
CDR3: ASSDNRDRVHQPQH

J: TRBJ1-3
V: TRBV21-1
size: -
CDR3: ASSKGDRNSGNTIY

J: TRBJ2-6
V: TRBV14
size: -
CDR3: ASSHLGGANVLT

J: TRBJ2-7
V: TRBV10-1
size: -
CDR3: ASSETSSGTGDEQY

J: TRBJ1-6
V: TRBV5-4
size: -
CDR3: ASRLNRNSPLH

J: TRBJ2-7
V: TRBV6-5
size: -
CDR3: ASSPPTGDLRGQY

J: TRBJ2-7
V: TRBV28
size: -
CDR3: ASSHRRSGQGTYEQY

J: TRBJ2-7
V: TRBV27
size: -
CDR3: ASSRDRAAYEQY

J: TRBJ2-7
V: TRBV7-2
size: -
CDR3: ASSLGRGTGGNEQY

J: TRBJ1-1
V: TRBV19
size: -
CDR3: ASSADTGTGHTEAF

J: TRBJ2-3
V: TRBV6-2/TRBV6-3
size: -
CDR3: ASSFAEGDPSTDTQY

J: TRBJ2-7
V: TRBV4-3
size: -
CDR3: ASSQGGLAGGDEQY

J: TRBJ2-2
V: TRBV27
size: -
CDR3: ASSSIAETGELF

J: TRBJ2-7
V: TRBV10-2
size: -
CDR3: ASALGARYEQY

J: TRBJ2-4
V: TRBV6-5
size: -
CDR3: ASSSGTLGLALF

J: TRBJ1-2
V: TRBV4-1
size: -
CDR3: ASSLLGTAGADGYT

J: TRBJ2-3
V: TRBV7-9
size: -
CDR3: ASSWRAGRTDTQY

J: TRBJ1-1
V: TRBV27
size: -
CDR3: ASSPPRTGRNTEAF

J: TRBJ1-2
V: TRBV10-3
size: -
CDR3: AISEDSYGYT

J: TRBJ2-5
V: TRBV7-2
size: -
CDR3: ASRLSGGARETQY

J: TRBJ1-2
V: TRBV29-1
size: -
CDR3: SAGTDYGYT

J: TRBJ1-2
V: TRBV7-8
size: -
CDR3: ASSSSQGALGGYT

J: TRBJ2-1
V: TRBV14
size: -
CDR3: ASSPLAGLHNEQF

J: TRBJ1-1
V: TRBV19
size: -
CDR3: ASSTDRGSNTEAF

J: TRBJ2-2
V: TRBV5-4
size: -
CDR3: ASSLAPLTGTGELF

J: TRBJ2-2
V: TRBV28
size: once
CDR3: ASTIRGAGVNTGELF

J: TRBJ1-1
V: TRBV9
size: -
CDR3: ASSVDPRDTEAF

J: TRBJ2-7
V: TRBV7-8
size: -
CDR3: ASSLAQAGVGEQY

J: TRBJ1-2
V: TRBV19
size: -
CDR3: ASSKLTGDGYT

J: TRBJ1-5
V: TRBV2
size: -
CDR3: ASSEWGTGDQPQH

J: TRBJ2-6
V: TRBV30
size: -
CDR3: AWSRGSGANVLT

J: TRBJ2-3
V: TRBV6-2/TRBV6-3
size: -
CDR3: ASSYATDNSPQKHTRDTQY

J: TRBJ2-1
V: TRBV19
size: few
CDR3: ASSRPGVDNEQF

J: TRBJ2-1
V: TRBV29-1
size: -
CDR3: SVVTSGGGNEQF

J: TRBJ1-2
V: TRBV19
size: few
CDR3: ASSLGQGANYGYT

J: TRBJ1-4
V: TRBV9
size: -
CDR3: ASSGGSFEKLF

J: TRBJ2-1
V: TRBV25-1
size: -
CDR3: ASSEITGVSNEQF

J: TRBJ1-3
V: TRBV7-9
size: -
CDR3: ASSSGTVGNTIY

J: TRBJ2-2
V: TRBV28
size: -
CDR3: ASSLWELAGGPGELF

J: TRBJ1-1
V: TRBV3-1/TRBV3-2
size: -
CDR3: ASSQDWTGPQAF

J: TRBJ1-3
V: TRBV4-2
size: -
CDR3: ASSHSDSSGNTIY

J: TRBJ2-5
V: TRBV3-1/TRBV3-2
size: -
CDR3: ASRGQERGETQY

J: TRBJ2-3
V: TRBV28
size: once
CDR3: ASREFPGLAGGSPDTQY